Each of the 5 T cell receptor beta chains below was sequenced from the same sample in a study of blood T cell repertoires in COVID-19. Profiled with immunoSEQ multiplex PCR; TCRdb holds only in-frame clones, not every one. The table records 120,000 to 150,000 clones, around 89% of them present only once. The specimen was peripheral blood. The receptors here all came from a human donor in a cohort sampled during active COVID-19.

This rearrangement joins TRBV19 to TRBJ1-2; D is unclear. The CDR3 spans 13 residues. Germline CDR1 and CDR2: LNHDA and SQIVND (reference sequence). V shed 8 bases and J shed 4 bases, with 14 bases lying between them. The DNA of the CDR3 is TGTGCCAGTGCCGGGGAAAGAGGCTATGGCTACACCTTC. Its translation is CASAGERGYGYTF.

This rearrangement joins TRBV13 to TRBJ2-7; 12 bases are shared with TRBD1. J lost 2 bases, V lost 1 base, and 3 bases had no gene match. CDR1 is PRHDT and CDR2 is FYEKMQ in the germline V gene (reference sequence). CDR3 length equals 16 residues. The CDR3 reads CASSLEGQGAPYEQYF. In DNA form, the CDR3 reads TGTGCCAGCAGCTTAGAGGGACAGGGGGCGCCCTACGAGCAGTACTTC. The variable domain in full, completed from reference TRBV13 and TRBJ2-7, reads AAGVIQSPRHLIKEKRETATLKCYPIPRHDTVYWYQQGPGQDPQFLISFYEKMQSDKGSIPDRFSAQQFSDYHSELNMSSLELGDSALYFCASSLEGQGAPYEQYFGPGTRLTVT.

This chain uses TRBV10-3 with TRBJ1-2, with D perhaps TRBD1 (6 bases). The CDR3 totals 14 residues. V gave up 4 bases and J gave up 7 bases, with 16 bases separating them. CDR1 and CDR2 from the germline V gene are ENHRY and SYGVKD. CDR3: CAISANRVSGGYTF. The CDR3 bases are TGTGCCATCAGTGCAAACAGGGTATCAGGTGGCTACACCTTC.

This clone has a handful of counts. The rearrangement links TRBV5-1 to TRBJ2-7; D may be TRBD1 (5 bases). V was pared by 1 base and J by 1 base, with 12 bases between. Per the germline V gene, CDR1 is SGHRS and CDR2 is YFSETQ. The CDR3 is made up of 15 amino acids. CDR3 amino acids: CASSLYTGESYEQYF. CDR3 bases: TGCGCCAGCAGCTTGTATACAGGCGAATCCTACGAGCAGTACTTC.

This clone occurred once. V is TRBV20-1 and J is TRBJ2-1, with 9 bases aligning to TRBD2. CDR1 and CDR2 (germline): DFQATT, SNEGSKA (reference sequence). V was clipped by 3 bases and J by 7 bases; unmatched bases: 4. The CDR3 runs 13 residues. The CDR3 DNA reads as TGCAGTGCTAGTCTAGCGGGATCGAATGAGCAGTTCTTC. Translating it yields CSASLAGSNEQFF.